What follows are 7 T cell receptor beta chains derived from one specimen sequenced in a study of T-cell memory formation after mild COVID-19. TCRdb ran MiXCR on the 5' RACE reads and lists one entry per CDR3 protein. The top ten hold about a fifth of the sample, which has 390,000 or so distinct CDR3 sequences, 16% seen once. The source material was PBMCs or a T cell subset sorted from them (not recorded which). The receptor set was obtained from a young man who had mild COVID-19 (a few samples of this study predate the infection). Cell type and time point are not known.

In this sample, this clonotype turned up a few times. The rearrangement uses TRBV7-2 and TRBJ1-1, with unresolved D. In germline, CDR1 is SGHTA, CDR2 FQGNSA. Trimming took off 4 bases at V and 5 bases at J, with 8 bases between the two ends. The CDR3 runs 12 residues. In DNA, the CDR3 is TGTGCCAGCAGCTCTCCGGGGACTGAAGCTTTCTTT. Translated, it gives CASSSPGTEAFF.

V gene TRBV6-5 combines with J gene TRBJ1-5, with D possibly being TRBD1 (6 bases). V was clipped by 6 bases and J by 10 bases, with 16 bases between them. Germline values: CDR1 MNHEY, CDR2 SVGAGI. This CDR3 region has 13 residues. CDR3 residues: CASRYTQGTPQHF. The CDR3 DNA reads as TGTGCCAGCAGATACACACAGGGTACTCCCCAGCATTTT.

The chain couples TRBV7-9 to TRBJ2-7; D gene ambiguous. This CDR3 region has 15 residues. From germline, CDR1 is SEHNR and CDR2 FQNEAQ (reference sequence). Trimming removed 3 bases from V and 2 bases from J, with 14 bases in between. DNA for the CDR3: TGTGCCAGCAGCTTTGAGACTTACCCAACCTACGAGCAGTACTTC. Its protein is CASSFETYPTYEQYF.

This clonotype was detected ten times or more. The chain employs TRBV6-2 or TRBV6-3 and TRBJ2-3; 11 nucleotides agree with TRBD2. Germline V gene sequence: CDR1 MNHEY, CDR2 SVGEGT. J lost 4 bases, V lost 5 bases, and 2 bases had no gene match. The CDR3 has 14 residues. CDR3 nucleotides: TGTGCCAGCAGTCATAGCGGGGGGGCAGATACGCAGTATTTT. The encoded protein is CASSHSGGADTQYF.

This clonotype was found many times. The J gene is TRBJ1-2, the V gene TRBV5-6; D is ambiguous. The ends were cut back, 0 bases at V and 5 bases at J, with 5 bases in the middle. The CDR3 has 12 residues. CDR1 is SGHDT, CDR2 YYEEEE, per germline. This chain's CDR3 is CASSLGRYGYTF. CDR3 sequence (DNA): TGTGCCAGCAGCTTGGGCCGATATGGCTACACCTTC. The complete variable domain, with remaining parts taken from reference TRBV5-6 and TRBJ1-2, reads DAGVTQSPTHLIKTRGQQVTLRCSPKSGHDTVSWYQQALGQGPQFIFQYYEEEERQRGNFPDRFSGHQFPNYSSELNVNALLLGDSALYLCASSLGRYGYTFGSGTRLTVV.

The chain is built from TRBV27 and TRBJ2-7, with D possibly called TRBD1 or TRBD2 (5 bases each). Germline CDR1 MNHEY, CDR2 SMNVEV (reference sequence). The ends were cut back, 5 bases at V and 3 bases at J, with 14 bases in the middle. The CDR3 runs 14 residues. CDR3 in amino acids: CASSRAGTYYEQYF. For the CDR3, the DNA is TGTGCCAGCAGTCGTGCCGGGACCTACTACGAGCAGTACTTC.

This clonotype was observed a handful of times. The J gene is TRBJ2-1, the V gene TRBV5-4; 13 nucleotides match TRBD2. Germline assignment: CDR1 SGHNT and CDR2 YYREEE (reference sequence). The CDR3 is 16 residues long. V was pared by 4 bases and J by 7 bases, with 8 bases of the junction left unmatched. This chain's CDR3 is CASSGGTSGAGNEQFF. The CDR3 DNA sequence: TGTGCCAGCAGCGGCGGGACTAGCGGGGCTGGTAATGAGCAGTTCTTC.